This TCR beta chain stems from a study of cytomegalovirus exposure and HLA in healthy donors. With 60 Vbeta and 13 Jbeta primers, the PCR was carried out. TCRdb's copy holds only in-frame clones and misses some; the assay was immunoSEQ multiplex PCR. The sample contains over 85,000 clones, approximately 7.1% of which appear only once. Germline lookup yields CDR1 SGHRS and CDR2 YFSETQ. The CDR3 is 14 amino acids. Trimming removed 0 bases at V and 2 bases at J, with 9 bases between. This clone was found a few times. The origin of this receptor is a man between 45 and 60 years old in good health and CMV-seronegative. Sequencing was carried out using PBMCs. The chain combines TRBV5-1 with TRBJ2-7; no clear D. The DNA for the CDR3 is TGCGCCAGCAGCTTGGCCGAATCGGCCTACGAGCAGTACTTC. Protein sequence: CASSLAESAYEQYF. The full variable domain, its missing parts supplied by reference TRBV5-1 and TRBJ2-7, is KAGVTQTPRYLIKTRGQQVTLSCSPISGHRSVSWYQQTPGQGLQFLFEYFSETQRNKGNFPGRFSGRQFSNSRSEMNVSTLELGDSALYLCASSLAESAYEQYFGPGTRLTVT.